This T cell receptor beta chain was obtained from a study of regulatory T cells in long-lasting Graves disease. The study's findings and limits: TRBV28 was favored in persistent disease, as were TRBJ1-2 and TRBJ2-5. More public clonotypes were shared by persistent patients (around 2,800) than by new patients (more than 950).

This clonotype was seen many times. Its antigen is not identified. Libraries of TCR beta came from iRepertoire HTBI primers plus Arm-PCR of CDR3 regions. TCRdb processed the multiplex PCR reads anew with MiXCR; each CDR3 protein has one entry. The table lists about 220,000 distinct CDR3 sequences, around 17% of them singletons, with more than 20% in the top ten. Time point given: newly diagnosed GD, antithyroid drugs for less than 3 months. TCR sequences were obtained from RNA taken from PBMCs. CDR1 is SGHNT, CDR2 YYREEE, per germline (reference sequence). V was trimmed by 0 bases and J by 4 bases, leaving 9 bases between them. The length of the CDR3 is 14 residues.

The sequences come from peripheral blood mononuclear cells (PBMCs), collected at new diagnosis, from a patient treated with antithyroid drugs. The rearrangement links TRBV5-4 to TRBJ2-3, with D unresolved. This sequence originates from a female donor with Graves disease. The CDR3: CASSLEWAADTQYF. The CDR3 DNA reads TGTGCCAGCAGCTTGGAATGGGCGGCAGATACGCAGTATTTT.